This TCR beta chain was sequenced for a study of blood T cell repertoires in COVID-19. On the study more broadly: Sources were T cells, B-cell-depleted T cells, or PBMCs; the material itself was cDNA or gDNA.

Followed longitudinally, the Seattle patients had been enrolled during active infection. The length of the CDR3 is 13 residues. Trimming removed 8 bases at V and 9 bases at J, with 17 bases between. Germline V gives CDR1 MNHEY, CDR2 SVGAGI. Original processing notes: Scientists estimated how many nucleated cells there were by amplifying reference gene primers. Sequenced by immunoSEQ multiplex PCR; TCRdb stores in-frame clones only, minus some. That table furnishes V, J and clone size, whereas the DNA furnished D and trimming. The data contain some 250,000 clones, roughly 79% of them seen just once; the ten biggest clones take up roughly 7.4%.

This sequence originates from a woman over 75 with COVID-19, enrolled during active disease. The chain combines TRBV6-5 with TRBJ1-5; perhaps TRBD1 as D (5 bases). Sequences were obtained from peripheral blood. CDR3 residues: CASGGVLLGPQHF. The CDR3 bases are TGTGCCAGCGGGGGGGTCCTATTAGGGCCCCAGCATTTT.